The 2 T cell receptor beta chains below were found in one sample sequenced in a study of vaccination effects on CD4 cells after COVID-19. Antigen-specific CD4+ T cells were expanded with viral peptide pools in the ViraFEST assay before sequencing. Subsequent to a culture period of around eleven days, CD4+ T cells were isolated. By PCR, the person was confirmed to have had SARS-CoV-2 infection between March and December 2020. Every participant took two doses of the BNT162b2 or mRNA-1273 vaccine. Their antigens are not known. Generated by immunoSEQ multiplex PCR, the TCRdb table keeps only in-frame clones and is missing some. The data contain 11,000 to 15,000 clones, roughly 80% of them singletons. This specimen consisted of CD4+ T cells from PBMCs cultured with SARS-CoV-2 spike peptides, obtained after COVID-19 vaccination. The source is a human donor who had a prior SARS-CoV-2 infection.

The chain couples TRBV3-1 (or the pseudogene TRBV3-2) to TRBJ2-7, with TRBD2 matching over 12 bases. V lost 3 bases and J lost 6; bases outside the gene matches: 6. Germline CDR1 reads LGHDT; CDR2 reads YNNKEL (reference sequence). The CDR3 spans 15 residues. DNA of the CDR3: TGTGCCAGCAGCCAGACGGGACTAGCGGGTCTCGAGCAGTACTTC. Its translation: CASSQTGLAGLEQYF.

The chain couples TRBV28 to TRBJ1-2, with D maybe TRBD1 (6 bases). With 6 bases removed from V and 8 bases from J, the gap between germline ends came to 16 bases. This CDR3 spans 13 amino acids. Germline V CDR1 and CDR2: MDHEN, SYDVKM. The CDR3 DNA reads TGTGCCAGCAGGGAACCGGGGGCCGGAGGCTACACCTTC. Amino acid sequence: CASREPGAGGYTF.